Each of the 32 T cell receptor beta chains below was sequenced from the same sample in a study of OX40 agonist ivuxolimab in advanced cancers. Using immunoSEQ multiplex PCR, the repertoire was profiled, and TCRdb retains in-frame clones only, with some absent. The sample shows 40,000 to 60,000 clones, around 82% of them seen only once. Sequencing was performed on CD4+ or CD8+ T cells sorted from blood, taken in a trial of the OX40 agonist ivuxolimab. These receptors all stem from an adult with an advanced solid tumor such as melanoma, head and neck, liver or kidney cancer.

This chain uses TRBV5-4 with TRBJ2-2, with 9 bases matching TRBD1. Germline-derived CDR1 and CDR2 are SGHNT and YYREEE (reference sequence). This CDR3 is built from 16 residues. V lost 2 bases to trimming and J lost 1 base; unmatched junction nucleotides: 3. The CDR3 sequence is CASSLLGQGNTGELFF. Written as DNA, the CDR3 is TGTGCCAGCAGCTTATTGGGACAGGGGAACACCGGGGAGCTGTTTTTT.

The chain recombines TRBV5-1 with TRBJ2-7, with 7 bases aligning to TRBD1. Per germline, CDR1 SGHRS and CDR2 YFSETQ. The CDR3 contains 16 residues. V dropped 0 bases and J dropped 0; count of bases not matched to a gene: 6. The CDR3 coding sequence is TGCGCCAGCAGCTTGGGGACAGGCCAGGACTCCTACGAGCAGTACTTC. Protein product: CASSLGTGQDSYEQYF.

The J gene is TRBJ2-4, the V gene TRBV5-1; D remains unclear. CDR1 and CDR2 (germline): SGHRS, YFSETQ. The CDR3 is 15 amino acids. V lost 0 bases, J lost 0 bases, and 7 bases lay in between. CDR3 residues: CASSLGAVAKNIQYF. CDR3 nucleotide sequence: TGCGCCAGCAGCTTGGGGGCAGTAGCCAAAAACATTCAGTACTTC.

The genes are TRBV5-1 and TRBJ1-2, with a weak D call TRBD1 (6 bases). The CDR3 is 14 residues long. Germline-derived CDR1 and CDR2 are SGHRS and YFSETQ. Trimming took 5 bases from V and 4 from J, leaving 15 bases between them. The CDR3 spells CASSLPGQIYGYTF. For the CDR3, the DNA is TGCGCCAGCAGTCTCCCAGGACAGATCTATGGCTACACCTTC. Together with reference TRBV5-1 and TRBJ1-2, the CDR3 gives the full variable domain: KAGVTQTPRYLIKTRGQQVTLSCSPISGHRSVSWYQQTPGQGLQFLFEYFSETQRNKGNFPGRFSGRQFSNSRSEMNVSTLELGDSALYLCASSLPGQIYGYTFGSGTRLTVV.

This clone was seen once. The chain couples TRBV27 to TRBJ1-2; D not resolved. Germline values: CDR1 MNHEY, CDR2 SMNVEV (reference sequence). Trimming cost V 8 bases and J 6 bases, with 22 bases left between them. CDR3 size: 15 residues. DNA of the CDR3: TGTGCCAGCCCGTCCACGGGGTCGATCTTCGATGGCTACACCTTC. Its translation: CASPSTGSIFDGYTF.

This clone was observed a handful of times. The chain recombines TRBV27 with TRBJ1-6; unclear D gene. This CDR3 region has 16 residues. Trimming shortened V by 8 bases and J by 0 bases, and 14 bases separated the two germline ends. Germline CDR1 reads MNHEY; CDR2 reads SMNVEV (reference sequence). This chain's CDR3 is CASRTLLSSYNSPLHF. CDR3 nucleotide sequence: TGTGCCAGCCGAACCCTTCTGAGCTCCTATAATTCACCCCTCCACTTT.

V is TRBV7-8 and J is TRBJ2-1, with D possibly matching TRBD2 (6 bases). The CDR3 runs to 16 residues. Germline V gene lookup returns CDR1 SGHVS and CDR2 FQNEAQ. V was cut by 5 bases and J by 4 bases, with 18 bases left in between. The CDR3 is CASSPFGRGGYNEQFF. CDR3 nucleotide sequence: TGTGCCAGCAGCCCATTCGGGCGGGGCGGGTACAATGAGCAGTTCTTC.

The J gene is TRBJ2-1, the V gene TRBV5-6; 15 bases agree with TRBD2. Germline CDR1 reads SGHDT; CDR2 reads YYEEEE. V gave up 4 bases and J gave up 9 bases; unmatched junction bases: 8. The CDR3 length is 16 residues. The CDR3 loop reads CASSTGLAGGFIEQFF. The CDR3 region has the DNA TGTGCCAGCAGCACCGGACTAGCGGGGGGGTTTATTGAGCAGTTCTTC.

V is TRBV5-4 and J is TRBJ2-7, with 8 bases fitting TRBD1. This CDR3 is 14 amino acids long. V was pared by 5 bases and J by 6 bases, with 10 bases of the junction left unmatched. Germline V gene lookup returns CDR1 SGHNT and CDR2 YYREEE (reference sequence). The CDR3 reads CASRIDRGPGEQYF. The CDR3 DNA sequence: TGTGCCAGCAGGATCGACAGGGGCCCGGGCGAGCAGTACTTC.

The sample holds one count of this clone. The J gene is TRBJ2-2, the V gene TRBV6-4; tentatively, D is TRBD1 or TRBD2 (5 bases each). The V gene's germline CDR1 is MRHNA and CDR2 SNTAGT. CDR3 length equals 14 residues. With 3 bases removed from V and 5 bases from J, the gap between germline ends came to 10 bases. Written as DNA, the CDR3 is TGTGCCAGCAGTGAGGCGAGGGGTACCGGGGAGCTGTTTTTT. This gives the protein CASSEARGTGELFF.

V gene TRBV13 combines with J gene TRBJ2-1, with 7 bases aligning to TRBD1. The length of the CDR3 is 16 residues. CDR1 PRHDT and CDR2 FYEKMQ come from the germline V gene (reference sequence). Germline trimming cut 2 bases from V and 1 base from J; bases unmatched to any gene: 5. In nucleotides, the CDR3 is TGTGCCAGCAGCTTAATAGGGGGACAGTCCTACAATGAGCAGTTCTTC. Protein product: CASSLIGGQSYNEQFF.

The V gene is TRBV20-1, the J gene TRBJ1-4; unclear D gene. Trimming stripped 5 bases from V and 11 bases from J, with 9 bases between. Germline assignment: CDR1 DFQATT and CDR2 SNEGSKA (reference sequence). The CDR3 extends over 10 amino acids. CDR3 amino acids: CSAGSSKLFF. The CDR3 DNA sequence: TGCAGTGCTGGTTCTTCGAAACTGTTTTTT.

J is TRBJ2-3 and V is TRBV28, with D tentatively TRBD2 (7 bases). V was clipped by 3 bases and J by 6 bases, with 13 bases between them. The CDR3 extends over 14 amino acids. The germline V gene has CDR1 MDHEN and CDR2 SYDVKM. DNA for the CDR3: TGTGCCAGCAGTTTTTGGGGGGGGGCTGATACGCAGTATTTT. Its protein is CASSFWGGADTQYF. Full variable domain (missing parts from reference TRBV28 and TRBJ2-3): DVKVTQSSRYLVKRTGEKVFLECVQDMDHENMFWYRQDPGLGLRLIYFSYDVKMKEKGDIPEGYSVSREKKERFSLILESASTNQTSMYLCASSFWGGADTQYFGPGTRLTVL.

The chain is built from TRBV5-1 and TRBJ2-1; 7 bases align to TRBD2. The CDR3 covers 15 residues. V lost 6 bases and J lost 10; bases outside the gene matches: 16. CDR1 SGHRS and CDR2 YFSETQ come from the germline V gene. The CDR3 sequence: CASMGGLTSQAEQFF. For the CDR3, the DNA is TGCGCCAGCATGGGGGGACTAACCAGTCAGGCCGAGCAGTTCTTC.

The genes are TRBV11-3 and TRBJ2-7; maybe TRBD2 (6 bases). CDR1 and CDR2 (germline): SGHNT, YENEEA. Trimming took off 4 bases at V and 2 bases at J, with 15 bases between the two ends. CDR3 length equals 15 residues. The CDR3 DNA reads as TGTGCCAGCAGCTACCCGGGACTCAGAACCTACGAGCAGTACTTC. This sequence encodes CASSYPGLRTYEQYF.

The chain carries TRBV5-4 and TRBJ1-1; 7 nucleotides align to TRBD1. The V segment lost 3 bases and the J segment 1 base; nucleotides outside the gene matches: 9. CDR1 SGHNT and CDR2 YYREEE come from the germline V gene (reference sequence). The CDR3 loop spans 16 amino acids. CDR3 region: CASSSRGEGANTEAFF. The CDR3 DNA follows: TGTGCCAGCAGCTCCAGGGGGGAGGGGGCGAACACTGAAGCTTTCTTT.

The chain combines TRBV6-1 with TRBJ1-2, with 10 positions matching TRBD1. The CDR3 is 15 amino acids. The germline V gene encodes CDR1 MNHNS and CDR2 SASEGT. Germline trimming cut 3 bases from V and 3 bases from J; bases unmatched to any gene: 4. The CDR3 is CASSEGTGDHYGYTF. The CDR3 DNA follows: TGTGCCAGCAGTGAGGGGACAGGGGATCACTATGGCTACACCTTC.

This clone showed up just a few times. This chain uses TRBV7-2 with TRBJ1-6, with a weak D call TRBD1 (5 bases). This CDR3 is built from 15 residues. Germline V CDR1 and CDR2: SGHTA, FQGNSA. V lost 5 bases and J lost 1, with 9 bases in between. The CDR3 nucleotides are TGTGCCAGCAGCCGGGGGTGGTCCTATAATTCACCCCTCCACTTT. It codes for CASSRGWSYNSPLHF. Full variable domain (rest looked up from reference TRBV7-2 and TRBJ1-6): GAGVSQSPSNKVTEKGKDVELRCDPISGHTALYWYRQSLGQGLEFLIYFQGNSAPDKSGLPSDRFSAERTGGSVSTLTIQRTQQEDSAVYLCASSRGWSYNSPLHFGNGTRLTVT.

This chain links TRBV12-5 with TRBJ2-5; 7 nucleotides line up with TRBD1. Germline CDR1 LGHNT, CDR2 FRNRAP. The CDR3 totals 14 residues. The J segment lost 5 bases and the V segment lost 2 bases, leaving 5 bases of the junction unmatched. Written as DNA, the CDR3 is TGTGCTAGTGGTTTGACAGGGGCTATGGAGACCCAGTACTTC. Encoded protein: CASGLTGAMETQYF.

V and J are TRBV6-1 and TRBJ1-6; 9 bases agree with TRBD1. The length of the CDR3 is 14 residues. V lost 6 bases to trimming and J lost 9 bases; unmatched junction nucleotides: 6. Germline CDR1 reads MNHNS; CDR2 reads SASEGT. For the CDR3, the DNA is TGTGCCAGCAGGGACAGGGGACGGAGTTCACCCCTCCACTTT. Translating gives CASRDRGRSSPLHF.

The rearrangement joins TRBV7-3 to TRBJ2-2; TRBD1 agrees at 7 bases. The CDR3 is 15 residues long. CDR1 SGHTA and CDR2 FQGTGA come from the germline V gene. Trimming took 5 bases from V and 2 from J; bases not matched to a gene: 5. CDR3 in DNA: TGTGCCAGCAGCCCCCCAGGGGGTAACACCGGGGAGCTGTTTTTT. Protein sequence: CASSPPGGNTGELFF.

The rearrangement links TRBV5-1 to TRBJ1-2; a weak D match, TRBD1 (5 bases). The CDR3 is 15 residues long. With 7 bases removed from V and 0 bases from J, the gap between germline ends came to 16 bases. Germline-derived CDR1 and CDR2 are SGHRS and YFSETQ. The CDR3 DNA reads TGCGCCAGCCGGTGGTCGGACACTCCTAACTATGGCTACACCTTC. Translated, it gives CASRWSDTPNYGYTF.

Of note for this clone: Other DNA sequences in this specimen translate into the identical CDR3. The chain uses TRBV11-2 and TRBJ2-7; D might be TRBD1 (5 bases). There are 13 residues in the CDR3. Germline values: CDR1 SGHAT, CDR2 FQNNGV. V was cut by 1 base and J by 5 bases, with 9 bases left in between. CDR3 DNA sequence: TGTGCCAGCAGCTTAGTAGGACAAAACGAGCAGTACTTC. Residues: CASSLVGQNEQYF.

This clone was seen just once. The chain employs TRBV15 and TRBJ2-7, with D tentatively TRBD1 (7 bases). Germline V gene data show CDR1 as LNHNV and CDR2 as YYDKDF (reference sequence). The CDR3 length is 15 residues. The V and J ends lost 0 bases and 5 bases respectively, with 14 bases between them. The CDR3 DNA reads TGTGCCACCAGCAGAGATGGAGGGGGCAGGGACGAGCAGTACTTC. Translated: CATSRDGGGRDEQYF.

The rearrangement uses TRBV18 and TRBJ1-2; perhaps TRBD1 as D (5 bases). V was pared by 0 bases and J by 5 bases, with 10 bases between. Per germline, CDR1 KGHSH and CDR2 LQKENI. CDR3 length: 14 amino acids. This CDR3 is CASSPPSTDYGYTF. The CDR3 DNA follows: TGTGCCAGCTCACCACCTTCGACAGATTATGGCTACACCTTC.

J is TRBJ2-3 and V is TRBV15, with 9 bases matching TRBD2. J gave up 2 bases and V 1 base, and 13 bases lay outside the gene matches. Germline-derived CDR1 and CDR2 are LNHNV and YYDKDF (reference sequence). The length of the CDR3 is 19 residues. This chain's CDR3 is CATSRGLAGLGTSTDTQYF. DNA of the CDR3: TGTGCCACCAGCAGAGGGCTAGCGGGGCTCGGGACCTCCACAGATACGCAGTATTTT. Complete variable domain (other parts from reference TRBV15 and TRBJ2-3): DAMVIQNPRYQVTQFGKPVTLSCSQTLNHNVMYWYQQKSSQAPKLLFHYYDKDFNNEADTPDNFQSRRPNTSFCFLDIRSPGLGDTAMYLCATSRGLAGLGTSTDTQYFGPGTRLTVL.

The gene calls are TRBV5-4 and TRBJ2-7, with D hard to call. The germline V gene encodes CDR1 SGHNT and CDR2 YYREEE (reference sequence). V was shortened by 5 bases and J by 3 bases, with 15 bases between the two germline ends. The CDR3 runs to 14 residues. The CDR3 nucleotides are TGTGCCAGCAGACCCTCCCGGACGGACTACGAGCAGTACTTC. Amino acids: CASRPSRTDYEQYF.

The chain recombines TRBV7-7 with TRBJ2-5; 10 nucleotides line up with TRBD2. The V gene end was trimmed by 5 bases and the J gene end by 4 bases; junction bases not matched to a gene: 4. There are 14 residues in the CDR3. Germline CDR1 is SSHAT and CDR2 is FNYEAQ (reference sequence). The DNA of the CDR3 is TGTGCCAGCAGCCCCAGGACTAGCGGAGAGACCCAGTACTTC. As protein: CASSPRTSGETQYF.

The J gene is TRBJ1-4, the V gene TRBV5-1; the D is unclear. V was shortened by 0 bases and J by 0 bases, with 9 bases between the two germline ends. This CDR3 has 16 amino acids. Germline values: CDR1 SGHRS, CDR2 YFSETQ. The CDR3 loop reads CASSLVLGATNEKLFF. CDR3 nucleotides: TGCGCCAGCAGCTTGGTTCTAGGAGCAACTAATGAAAAACTGTTTTTT.

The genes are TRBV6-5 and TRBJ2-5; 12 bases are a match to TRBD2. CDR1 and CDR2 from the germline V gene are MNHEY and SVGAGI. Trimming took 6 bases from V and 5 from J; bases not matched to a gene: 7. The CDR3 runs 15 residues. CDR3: CASRDGGLAGETQYF. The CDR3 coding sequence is TGTGCCAGCAGAGACGGAGGACTAGCGGGGGAGACCCAGTACTTC.

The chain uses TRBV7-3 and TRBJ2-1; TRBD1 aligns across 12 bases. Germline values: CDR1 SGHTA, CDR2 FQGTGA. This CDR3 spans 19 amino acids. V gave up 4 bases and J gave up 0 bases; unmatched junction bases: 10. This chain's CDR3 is CASSSTGTGGIGSYNEQFF. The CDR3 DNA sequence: TGTGCCAGCAGCTCGACCGGGACAGGGGGCATCGGCTCCTACAATGAGCAGTTCTTC.

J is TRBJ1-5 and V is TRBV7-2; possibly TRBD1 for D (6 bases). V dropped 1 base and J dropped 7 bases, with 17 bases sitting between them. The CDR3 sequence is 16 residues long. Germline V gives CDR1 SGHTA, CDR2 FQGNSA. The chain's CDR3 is CASSLVGQGSYQPQHF. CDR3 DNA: TGTGCCAGCAGCTTAGTTGGGCAGGGGAGTTACCAGCCCCAGCATTTT. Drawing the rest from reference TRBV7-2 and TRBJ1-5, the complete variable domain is GAGVSQSPSNKVTEKGKDVELRCDPISGHTALYWYRQSLGQGLEFLIYFQGNSAPDKSGLPSDRFSAERTGGSVSTLTIQRTQQEDSAVYLCASSLVGQGSYQPQHFGDGTRLSIL.